This T cell receptor (beta chain) was identified in a study of T-cell memory formation after mild COVID-19. Barcoded TCR alpha and TCR beta cDNA libraries with UMIs came from 5'RACE using constant-segment primers. MiXCR was run by TCRdb on the 5' RACE reads, yielding one entry per CDR3 protein. Altogether roughly 170,000 distinct CDR3 sequences are present, around a sixth being singletons, with the ten largest covering 3% to 4.5%. The germline CDR1 and CDR2 sequences are SGHVS and FQNEAQ. The V gene lost 1 base and the J gene lost 0 bases, with 12 bases spanning the gap. The length of the CDR3 is 16 residues.

This TCR was recovered from a man between 18 and 29 years old who had mild COVID-19 (a few samples of this study predate the infection). Cell type and time point are not known. The sample was PBMCs or a T cell subset sorted from them (not recorded which). The J gene is TRBJ1-2, the V gene TRBV7-8; unclear D gene. As DNA, the CDR3 is TGTGCCAGCAGCTTAGACCCCCCGGGAGCTAACTATGGCTACACCTTC. Translating gives CASSLDPPGANYGYTF. The variable domain in full, with the rest retrieved from reference TRBV7-8 and TRBJ1-2, is GAGVSQSPRYKVAKRGQDVALRCDPISGHVSLFWYQQALGQGPEFLTYFQNEAQLDKSGLPSDRFFAERPEGSVSTLKIQRTQQEDSAVYLCASSLDPPGANYGYTFGSGTRLTVV.